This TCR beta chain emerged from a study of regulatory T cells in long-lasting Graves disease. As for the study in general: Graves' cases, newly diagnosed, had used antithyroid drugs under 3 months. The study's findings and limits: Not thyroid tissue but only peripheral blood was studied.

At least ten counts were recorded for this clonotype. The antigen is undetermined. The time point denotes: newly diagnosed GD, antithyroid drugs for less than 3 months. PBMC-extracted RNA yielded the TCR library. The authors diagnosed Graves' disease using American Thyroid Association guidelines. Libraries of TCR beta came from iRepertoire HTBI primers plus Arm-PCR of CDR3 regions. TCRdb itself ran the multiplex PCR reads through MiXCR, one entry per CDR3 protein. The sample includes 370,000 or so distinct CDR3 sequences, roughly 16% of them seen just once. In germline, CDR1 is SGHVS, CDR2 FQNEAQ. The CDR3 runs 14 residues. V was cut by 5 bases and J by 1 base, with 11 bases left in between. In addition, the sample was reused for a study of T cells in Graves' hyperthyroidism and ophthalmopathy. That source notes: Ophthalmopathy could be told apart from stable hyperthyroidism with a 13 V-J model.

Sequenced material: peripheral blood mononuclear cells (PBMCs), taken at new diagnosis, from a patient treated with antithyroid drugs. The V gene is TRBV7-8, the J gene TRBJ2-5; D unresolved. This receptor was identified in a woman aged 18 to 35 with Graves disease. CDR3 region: CASSPEGIQETQYF. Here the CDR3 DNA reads TGTGCCAGCAGCCCCGAAGGGATCCAAGAGACCCAGTACTTC.